This TCR beta chain was recovered during a study of blood T cell repertoires in COVID-19 (dated by TCRdb to 2018 to 2020). Concerning the study at large: Samples from collaborators originated in the United States, Italy and Spain and spanned both the acute and convalescent phases of COVID-19. The prospective study material was composed of cDNA or gDNA derived from T cells, B-cell-depleted T cells, or PBMCs. The dataset comprised deeply sampled blood TCRbeta repertoires from subjects exposed to, actively infected with, or recovered from COVID-19. The repertoires were made available in a free public database intended to serve as a resource for research on the immune response to SARS-CoV-2. Samples were obtained from the ongoing ImmuneRACE study (first 160 participants) and from about 1,300 subjects provided by 6 global collaborators. Nearly every sample came with metadata listing a de-identified subject ID, COVID-19 status, age in years and sex. Where HLA class I and class II types were available, the types were taken from metadata supplied by the sample provider, not from assay-based typing.

In regard to this clone: No antigen is known for it. Per-base quality was not reported, and no clone a single base away is much larger than it.

TCRbeta CDR3 regions were amplified from genomic DNA using the immunoSEQ Assay, a bias-controlled multiplex PCR. As for how the authors treated the data: The number of nucleated cells in each sample was estimated from the amplification of reference gene primers within the assay. To quantify the absolute abundance of each unique TCRbeta CDR3 rearrangement, sequence reads were collapsed and filtered. Productive Simpson clonality was computed per sample as the square root of Simpson's diversity index over productive rearrangements. In its TCRdb copy, this immuneACCESS table keeps in-frame sequences only and misses some clones. Where compared with another copy, unresolved V genes explain less than half of these, and the others have no known cause. V and J calls and clone size are as listed in that table; D and trimming were resolved from the DNA. Across this sample there are roughly 100,000 clones, with approximately 90% seen only once. More than 5% of the sample is in the top ten clones.

Trimming costs V 3 bases and J 4 bases, and their ends lie 7 bases apart. There are 13 amino acids in the CDR3, from cysteine to phenylalanine inclusive. Of the read, only the CDR3 DNA is kept; its 39 bases are in frame from base 1. At one collaborating source in Seattle, patients were enrolled during active infection and were followed longitudinally through the course of disease. Collaborating institutions collected whole blood in K2EDTA tubes following their own protocols. Collaborator samples were shipped for TCRbeta analysis as frozen whole blood, isolated PBMCs, or DNA extracted from either sample type. Paper-wide results and their limitations: The quantity of clinical and demographic metadata differed by source and by participant and was supplied without curation.

Sequencing was carried out using peripheral blood. This sequence was found in a woman between 45 and 65 years old with COVID-19, enrolled during active disease. The chain was built from TRBV12-3 or TRBV12-4 and TRBJ2-1; D gene: possibly TRBD2, on 5 matching bases. The CDR3 has the sequence CASSLGEYNEQFF. The DNA sequence follows: TGTGCCAGCAGTTTGGGAGAGTACAATGAGCAGTTCTTC.